A single count supports the clone carrying this TCR beta chain. Its antigen remains unknown. The sample belongs to a study of T cell clones after liver transplantation. Study details: As an antigen-independent comparator, third-party-reactive TCRbeta sequences came from pre-transplant mixed lymphocyte reactions.

The protocol was immunoSEQ multiplex PCR, while the TCRdb copy is restricted to in-frame clones and leaves out a portion. The sample carries 65,000 to 95,000 clones, about four fifths recorded once. Study-wide findings and caveats: Donor-reactive sequences fell more than third party-reactive ones, suggesting partial deletion.

Unstimulated PBMCs were sorted into CD3+CD4+ and CD3+CD8+ populations. V was pared by 5 bases and J by 0 bases, with 8 bases between. The CDR3 is 13 residues long. Germline loops: CDR1 SQVTM, CDR2 ANQGSEA. This chain joins TRBV29-1 and TRBJ2-4, with unresolved D. The source material was CD4+ T cells from blood, sampled before liver transplant. This receptor was taken from a human donor who received a liver transplant. The CDR3 loop is CSVIALAKNIQYF. The CDR3 DNA follows: TGCAGCGTTATTGCGCTAGCCAAAAACATTCAGTACTTC.